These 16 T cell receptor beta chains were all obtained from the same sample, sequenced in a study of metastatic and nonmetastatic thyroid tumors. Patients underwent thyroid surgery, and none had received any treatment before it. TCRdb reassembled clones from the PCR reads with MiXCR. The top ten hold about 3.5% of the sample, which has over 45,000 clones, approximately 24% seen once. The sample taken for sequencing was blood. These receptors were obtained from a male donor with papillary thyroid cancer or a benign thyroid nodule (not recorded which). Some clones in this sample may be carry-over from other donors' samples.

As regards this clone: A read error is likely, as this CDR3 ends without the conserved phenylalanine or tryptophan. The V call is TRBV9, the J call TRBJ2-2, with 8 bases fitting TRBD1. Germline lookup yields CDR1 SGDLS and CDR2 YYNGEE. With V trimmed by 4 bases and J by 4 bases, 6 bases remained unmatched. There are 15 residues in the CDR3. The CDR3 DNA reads TGTGCCAGCAGCCCGGGACAGGTGAGCACCGGGGAGCTGTTTTCT. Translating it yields CASSPGQVSTGELFS.

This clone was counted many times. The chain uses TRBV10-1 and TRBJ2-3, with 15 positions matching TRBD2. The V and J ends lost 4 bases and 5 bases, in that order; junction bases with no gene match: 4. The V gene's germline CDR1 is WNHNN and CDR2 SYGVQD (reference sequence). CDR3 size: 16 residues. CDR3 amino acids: CASSGPGLAGGDTQYF. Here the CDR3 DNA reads TGCGCCAGCAGTGGACCGGGACTAGCGGGAGGAGATACGCAGTATTTT.

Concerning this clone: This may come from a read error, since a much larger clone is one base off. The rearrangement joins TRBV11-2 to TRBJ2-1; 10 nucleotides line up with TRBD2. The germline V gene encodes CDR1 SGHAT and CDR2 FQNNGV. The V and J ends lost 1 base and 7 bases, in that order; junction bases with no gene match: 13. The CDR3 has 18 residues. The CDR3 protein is CASSLGRTSGRGANEQFF. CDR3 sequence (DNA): TGTGCCAGCAGCTTAGGTCGTACCAGCGGGAGGGGGGCGAATGAGCAGTTCTTC.

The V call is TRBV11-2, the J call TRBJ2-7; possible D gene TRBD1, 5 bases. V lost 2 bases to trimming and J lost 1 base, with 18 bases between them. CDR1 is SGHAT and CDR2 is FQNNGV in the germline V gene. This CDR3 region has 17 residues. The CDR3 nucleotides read TGTGCCAGCAGCTTATTCCTGACAGCTGGGATTTCCTACGAGCAGTACTTC. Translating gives CASSLFLTAGISYEQYF.

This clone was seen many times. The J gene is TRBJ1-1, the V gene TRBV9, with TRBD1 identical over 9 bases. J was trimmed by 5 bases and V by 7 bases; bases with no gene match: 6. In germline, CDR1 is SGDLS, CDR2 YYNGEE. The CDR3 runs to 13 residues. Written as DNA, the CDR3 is TGTGCCAGCGGGGGACAGGGAGGGACTGAAGCTTTCTTT. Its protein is CASGGQGGTEAFF.

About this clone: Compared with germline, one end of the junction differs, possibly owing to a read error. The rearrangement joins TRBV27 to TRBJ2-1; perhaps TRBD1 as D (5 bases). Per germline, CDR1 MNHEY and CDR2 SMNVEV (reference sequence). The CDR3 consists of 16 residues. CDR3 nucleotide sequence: TGTGTCAGCAGCGAATATTTTACAGGCTCCTACAATGAGCAGTTCTTC. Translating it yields CVSSEYFTGSYNEQFF.

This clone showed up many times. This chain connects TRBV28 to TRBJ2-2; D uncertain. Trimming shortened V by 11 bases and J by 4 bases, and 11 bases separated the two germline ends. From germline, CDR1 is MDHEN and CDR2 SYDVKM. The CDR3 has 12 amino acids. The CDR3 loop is CAGRRSTGELFF. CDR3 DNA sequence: TGTGCCGGCCGGCGGAGCACCGGGGAGCTGTTTTTT. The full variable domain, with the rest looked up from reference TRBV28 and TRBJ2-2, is DVKVTQSSRYLVKRTGEKVFLECVQDMDHENMFWYRQDPGLGLRLIYFSYDVKMKEKGDIPEGYSVSREKKERFSLILESASTNQTSMYLCAGRRSTGELFFGEGSRLTVL.

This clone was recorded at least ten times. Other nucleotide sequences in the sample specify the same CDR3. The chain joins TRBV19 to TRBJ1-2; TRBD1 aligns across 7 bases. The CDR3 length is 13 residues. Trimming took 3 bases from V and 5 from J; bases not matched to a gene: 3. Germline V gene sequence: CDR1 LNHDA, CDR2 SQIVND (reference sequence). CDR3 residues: CASSISRGYGYTF. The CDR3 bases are TGTGCCAGTAGTATCTCCAGGGGGTATGGCTACACCTTC. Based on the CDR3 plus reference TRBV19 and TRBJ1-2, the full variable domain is DGGITQSPKYLFRKEGQNVTLSCEQNLNHDAMYWYRQDPGQGLRLIYYSQIVNDFQKGDIAEGYSVSREKKESFPLTVTSAQKNPTAFYLCASSISRGYGYTFGSGTRLTVV.

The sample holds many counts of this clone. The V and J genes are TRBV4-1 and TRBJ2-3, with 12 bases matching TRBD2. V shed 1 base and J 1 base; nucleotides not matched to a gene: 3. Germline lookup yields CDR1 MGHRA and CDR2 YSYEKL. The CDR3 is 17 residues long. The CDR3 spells CASSQALAGGRTDTQYF. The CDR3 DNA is TGCGCCAGCAGCCAAGCACTAGCGGGAGGCCGCACAGATACGCAGTATTTT.

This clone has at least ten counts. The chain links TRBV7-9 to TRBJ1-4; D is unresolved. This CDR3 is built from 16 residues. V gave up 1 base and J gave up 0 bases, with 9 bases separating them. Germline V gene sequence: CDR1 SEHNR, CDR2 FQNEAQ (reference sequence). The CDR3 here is CASSLGVVPTNEKLFF. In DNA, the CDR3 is TGTGCCAGCAGCTTAGGTGTAGTCCCAACTAATGAAAAACTGTTTTTT.

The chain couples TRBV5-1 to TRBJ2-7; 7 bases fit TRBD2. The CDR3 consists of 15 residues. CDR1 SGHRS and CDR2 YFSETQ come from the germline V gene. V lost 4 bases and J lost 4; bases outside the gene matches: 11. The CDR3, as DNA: TGCGCCAGCAGCCCGGGAGGAGACCTATGGTACGAGCAGTACTTC. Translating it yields CASSPGGDLWYEQYF.

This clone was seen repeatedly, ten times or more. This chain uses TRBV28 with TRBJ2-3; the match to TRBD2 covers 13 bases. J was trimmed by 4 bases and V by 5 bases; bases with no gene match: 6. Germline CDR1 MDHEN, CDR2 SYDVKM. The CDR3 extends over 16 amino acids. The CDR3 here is CASSSGTSGNPDTQYF. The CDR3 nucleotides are TGTGCCAGCAGTAGCGGGACTAGCGGGAATCCAGATACGCAGTATTTT.

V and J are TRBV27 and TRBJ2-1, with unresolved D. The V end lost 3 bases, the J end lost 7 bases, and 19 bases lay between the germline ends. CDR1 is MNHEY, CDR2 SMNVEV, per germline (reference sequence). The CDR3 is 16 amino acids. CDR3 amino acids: CASSFWPPVSANEQFF. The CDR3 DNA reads TGTGCCAGCAGTTTTTGGCCCCCGGTTTCAGCGAATGAGCAGTTCTTC.

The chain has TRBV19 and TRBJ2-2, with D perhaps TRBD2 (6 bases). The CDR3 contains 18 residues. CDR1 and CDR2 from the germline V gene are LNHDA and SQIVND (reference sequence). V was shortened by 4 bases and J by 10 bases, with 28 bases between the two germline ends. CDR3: CASSTEILRTTKGLELFF. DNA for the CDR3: TGTGCCAGTAGTACAGAAATTTTAAGGACTACCAAGGGGTTGGAGCTGTTTTTT.

CDR3 amino acids: CSAREASGLSYEQYF. CDR3 nucleotides: TGCAGTGCTAGAGAAGCTAGCGGGCTCTCCTACGAGCAGTACTTC. The V gene is TRBV20-1, the J gene TRBJ2-7; 8 nucleotides line up with TRBD2. The CDR3 extends over 15 amino acids. V trimming: 0 bases; J trimming: 0 bases; junction bases outside the gene matches: 4. In germline, CDR1 is DFQATT, CDR2 SNEGSKA (reference sequence).

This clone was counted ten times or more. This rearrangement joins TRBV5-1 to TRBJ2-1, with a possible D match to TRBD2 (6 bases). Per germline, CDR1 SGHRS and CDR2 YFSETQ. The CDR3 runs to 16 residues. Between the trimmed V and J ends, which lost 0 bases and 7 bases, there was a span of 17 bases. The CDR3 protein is CASSLAVAESSNEQFF. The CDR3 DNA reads TGCGCCAGCAGCTTGGCGGTAGCGGAGTCAAGTAATGAGCAGTTCTTC. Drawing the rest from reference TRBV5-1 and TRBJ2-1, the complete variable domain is KAGVTQTPRYLIKTRGQQVTLSCSPISGHRSVSWYQQTPGQGLQFLFEYFSETQRNKGNFPGRFSGRQFSNSRSEMNVSTLELGDSALYLCASSLAVAESSNEQFFGPGTRLTVL.